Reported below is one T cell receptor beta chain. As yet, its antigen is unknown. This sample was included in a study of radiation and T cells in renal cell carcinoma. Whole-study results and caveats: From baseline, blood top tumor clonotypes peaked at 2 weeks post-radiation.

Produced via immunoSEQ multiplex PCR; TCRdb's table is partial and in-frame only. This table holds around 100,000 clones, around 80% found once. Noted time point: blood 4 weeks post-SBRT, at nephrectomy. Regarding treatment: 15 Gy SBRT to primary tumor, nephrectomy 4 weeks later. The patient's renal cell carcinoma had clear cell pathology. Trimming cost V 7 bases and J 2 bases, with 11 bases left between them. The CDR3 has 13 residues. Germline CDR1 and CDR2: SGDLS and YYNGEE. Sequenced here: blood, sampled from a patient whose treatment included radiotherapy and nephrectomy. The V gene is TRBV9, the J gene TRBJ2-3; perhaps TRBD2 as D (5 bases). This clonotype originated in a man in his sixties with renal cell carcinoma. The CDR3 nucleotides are TGTGCCAGCTCGGACTTTCCCACAGATACGCAGTATTTT. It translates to CASSDFPTDTQYF.